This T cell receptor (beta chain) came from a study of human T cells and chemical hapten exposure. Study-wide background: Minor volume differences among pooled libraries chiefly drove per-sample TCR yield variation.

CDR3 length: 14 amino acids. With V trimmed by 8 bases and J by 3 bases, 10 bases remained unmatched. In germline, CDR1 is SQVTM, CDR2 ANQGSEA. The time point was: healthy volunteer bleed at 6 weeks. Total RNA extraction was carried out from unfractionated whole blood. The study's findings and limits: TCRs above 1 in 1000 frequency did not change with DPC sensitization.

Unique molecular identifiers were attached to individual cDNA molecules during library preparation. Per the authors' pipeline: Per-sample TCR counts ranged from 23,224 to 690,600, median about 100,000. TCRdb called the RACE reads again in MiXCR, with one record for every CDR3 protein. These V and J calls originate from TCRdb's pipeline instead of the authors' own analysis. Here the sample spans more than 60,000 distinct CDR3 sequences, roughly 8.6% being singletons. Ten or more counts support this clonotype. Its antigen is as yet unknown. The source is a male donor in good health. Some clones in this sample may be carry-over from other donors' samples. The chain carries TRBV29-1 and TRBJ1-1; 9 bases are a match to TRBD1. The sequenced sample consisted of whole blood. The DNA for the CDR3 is TGCAGCCTGGGACAGGGTGGCGTTGACACTGAAGCTTTCTTT. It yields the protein CSLGQGGVDTEAFF.